The rows below give T cell receptor beta chains drawn from one sample of a study of identifying expanded T cells in peripheral blood. Assay used: immunoSEQ multiplex PCR; TCRdb lists only in-frame clones, some missing. The sample has around 84,000 clones, roughly 89% seen once; the top ten hold roughly 7.7%. The sample was blood. Receptor source: a person aged 18 to 75 in good health. CDR3s include the opening cysteine and the closing phenylalanine or tryptophan. Each record gives: J gene, D gene, clone size, V gene, CDR3 protein, CDR3 DNA. D genes are given only for firm matches. Some rows mark clone size as missing; the rest say once, few, many or name a class of expanded clone.

J gene: TRBJ1-5; D gene: .; clone size: .; V gene: TRBV2; CDR3 protein: CASRGPSNQPQHF; CDR3 DNA: TGTGCCAGCAGGGGACCGAGCAATCAGCCCCAGCATTTT
J gene: TRBJ1-2; D gene: .; clone size: .; V gene: TRBV6-6; CDR3 protein: CASRGDIVYGYTF; CDR3 DNA: TGTGCCAGCAGGGGAGACATAGTCTATGGCTACACCTTC
J gene: TRBJ2-7; D gene: .; clone size: .; V gene: TRBV7-6; CDR3 protein: CASSLEAATTYEQYF; CDR3 DNA: TGTGCCAGCAGCTTAGAGGCAGCGACGACCTACGAGCAGTACTTC
J gene: TRBJ1-2; D gene: TRBD1; clone size: .; V gene: TRBV11-2; CDR3 protein: CASTTARDSNYGYTF; CDR3 DNA: TGTGCCAGCACCACTGCGCGGGACAGCAACTATGGCTACACCTTC
J gene: TRBJ2-1; D gene: .; clone size: .; V gene: TRBV7-9; CDR3 protein: CASSLAIEQFF; CDR3 DNA: TGTGCCAGCAGCTTAGCGATAGAGCAGTTCTTC
J gene: TRBJ2-7; D gene: TRBD2; clone size: .; V gene: TRBV30; CDR3 protein: CAWGTSGSPLGYEQYF; CDR3 DNA: TGTGCCTGGGGGACTAGCGGGAGTCCCCTCGGGTACGAGCAGTACTTC
J gene: TRBJ1-5; D gene: .; clone size: .; V gene: TRBV28; CDR3 protein: CASSSSPGGSNQPQHF; CDR3 DNA: TGTGCCAGCAGCTCCTCACCTGGCGGTAGCAATCAGCCCCAGCATTTT
J gene: TRBJ2-7; D gene: .; clone size: .; V gene: TRBV6-5; CDR3 protein: CASSYSWTAPYEQYF; CDR3 DNA: TGTGCCAGCAGTTATTCCTGGACAGCCCCTTACGAGCAGTACTTC
J gene: TRBJ2-7; D gene: .; clone size: .; V gene: TRBV21-1; CDR3 protein: CASTGRGYEQYF; CDR3 DNA: TGTGCCAGCACCGGACGGGGCTACGAGCAGTACTTC
J gene: TRBJ1-5; D gene: .; clone size: .; V gene: TRBV27; CDR3 protein: CASSFQGMGNQPQHF; CDR3 DNA: TGTGCCAGCAGTTTTCAGGGTATGGGGAATCAGCCCCAGCATTTT
J gene: TRBJ2-2; D gene: TRBD2; clone size: .; V gene: TRBV7-3; CDR3 protein: CASSSTSGGTGELFF; CDR3 DNA: TGTGCCAGCAGCTCGACTAGCGGGGGCACCGGGGAGCTGTTTTTT
J gene: TRBJ1-2; D gene: TRBD1; clone size: once; V gene: TRBV9; CDR3 protein: CASSPSWDRINYGYTF; CDR3 DNA: TGTGCCAGCAGCCCCTCCTGGGACAGAATTAACTATGGCTACACCTTC
J gene: TRBJ2-1; D gene: TRBD2; clone size: once; V gene: TRBV18; CDR3 protein: CASSPLAGEGEQFF; CDR3 DNA: TGTGCCAGCTCTCCCCTAGCGGGAGAGGGTGAGCAGTTCTTC
J gene: TRBJ2-1; D gene: .; clone size: .; V gene: TRBV5-1; CDR3 protein: CASSLDPGNEQFF; CDR3 DNA: TGCGCCAGCAGCTTGGACCCGGGCAATGAGCAGTTCTTC
J gene: TRBJ1-2; D gene: .; clone size: .; V gene: TRBV30; CDR3 protein: CAWSRDGAYGYTF; CDR3 DNA: TGTGCCTGGAGTAGGGACGGGGCATATGGCTACACCTTC
J gene: TRBJ2-7; D gene: .; clone size: once; V gene: TRBV19; CDR3 protein: CASRRQSKDYEQYF; CDR3 DNA: TGTGCCAGTAGGCGACAGAGTAAGGACTACGAGCAGTACTTC